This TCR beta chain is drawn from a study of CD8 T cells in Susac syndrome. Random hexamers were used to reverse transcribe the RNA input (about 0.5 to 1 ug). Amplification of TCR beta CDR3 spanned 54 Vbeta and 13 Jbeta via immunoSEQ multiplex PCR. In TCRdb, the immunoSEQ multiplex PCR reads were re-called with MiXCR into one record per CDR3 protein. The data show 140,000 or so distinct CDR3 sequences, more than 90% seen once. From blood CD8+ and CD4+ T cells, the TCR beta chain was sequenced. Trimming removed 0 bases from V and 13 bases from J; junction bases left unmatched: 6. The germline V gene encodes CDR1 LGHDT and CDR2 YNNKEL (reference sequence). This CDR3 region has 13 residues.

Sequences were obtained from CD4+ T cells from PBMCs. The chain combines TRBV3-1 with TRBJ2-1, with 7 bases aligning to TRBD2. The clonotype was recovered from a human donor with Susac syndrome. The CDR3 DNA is TGTGCCAGCAGCCAAGAGGTGCAGCGGGGACAGTTCTTC. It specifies CASSQEVQRGQFF.